This T cell receptor (beta chain) was recovered during a study of T cells in Graves' hyperthyroidism and ophthalmopathy. Using RNA transcripts as the source, TCR beta CDR3 regions were amplified. TCR CDR3 underwent first-round RT-PCR with the HTBI primer set. Each CDR3 protein is one row after TCRdb ran MiXCR on the multiplex PCR reads. The profile shows about 350,000 distinct CDR3 sequences, about 18% of them singletons. Trimming took 3 bases from V and 1 from J, leaving 12 bases between them. The CDR3 sequence is 15 residues long. CDR1 is LNHDA and CDR2 is SQIVND in the germline V gene (reference sequence).

V is TRBV19 and J is TRBJ1-2, with D unclear. The clonotype was recovered from a woman between 18 and 30 years old with Graves' hyperthyroidism. The sequenced sample was blood. The CDR3 sequence: CASSMGDTLNYGYTF. DNA for the CDR3: TGTGCCAGTAGTATGGGAGATACTCTTAACTATGGCTACACCTTC.